The source of this T cell receptor beta chain is a study of T cell responses to AZD1222 COVID-19 vaccine. Study outcomes and limitations: It should be noted that donors were predominantly white British and more often female, and clonal diversity was possibly underestimated. Close to half of all spike-specific TCRs reportedly target regions of the variants that are unmutated. Baseline antibody screening turned up just a handful of seropositive AZD1222 recipients.

J lost 5 bases, V lost 1 base, and 10 bases had no gene match. This CDR3 has 18 amino acids. Per the germline V gene, CDR1 is SGHRS and CDR2 is YFSETQ. Method: immunoSEQ multiplex PCR; TCRdb's copy keeps in-frame clones and lacks some. The top ten hold roughly 6% of the sample, which has more than 150,000 clones, around 90% seen once. This clone was seen only once. The antigen remains undetermined. The material sequenced was peripheral blood, taken on day 0 of AZD1222 vaccination. The receptor comes from an adult in good health. The chain is built from TRBV5-1 and TRBJ2-2, with TRBD1 identical over 11 bases. The CDR3 DNA reads TGCGCCAGCAGCTTGCGATTAGTCGGGACAGGGGGAACCGGGGAGCTGTTTTTT. It yields the protein CASSLRLVGTGGTGELFF.